The TCR beta chain under discussion was sequenced for a study of blood T cell repertoires in COVID-19. From germline, CDR1 is GTSNPN and CDR2 SVGIG (reference sequence). V was clipped by 4 bases and J by 4 bases, with 10 bases between them. CDR3 length: 12 residues. Data came from immunoSEQ multiplex PCR; TCRdb stores just in-frame clones and leaves some out. This sample has 200,000 to 250,000 clones, with approximately 91% found just once. This chain links TRBV30 with TRBJ1-2; D perhaps matches TRBD1 (6 bases). The sample was peripheral blood. The sequence derives from a woman aged 60-70 years with acute or convalescent COVID-19. CDR3 amino acids: CAWTNRAYGYTF. The DNA for the CDR3 is TGTGCCTGGACCAACAGGGCCTATGGCTACACCTTC.